This TCR beta chain was profiled in a study of blood T cell repertoires in COVID-19. The overall study: The origin of the acute and convalescent COVID-19 samples was the United States, Italy and Spain.

In the study's own analysis: Estimates of nucleated cell counts were drawn from the amplification of reference gene primers. The protocol was immunoSEQ multiplex PCR, while the TCRdb copy is restricted to in-frame clones and leaves out a portion. V, J and clone size are taken as reported in that table, and D and trimming were inferred from the DNA itself. Among about 200,000 clones listed, about 80% were seen once. CDR3 length equals 15 residues. Germline values: CDR1 SNHLY, CDR2 FYNNEI. The J segment lost 0 bases and the V segment lost 5 bases, leaving 3 bases of the junction unmatched. This TCR was sampled from a human donor with acute or convalescent COVID-19. The donor label of this sample is uncertain. The material sequenced was peripheral blood. The V gene is TRBV2, the J gene TRBJ1-3, with 8 bases that match TRBD1. The CDR3 is CASSRDRPSGNTIYF. Written as DNA, the CDR3 is TGTGCCAGCAGTCGGGACAGGCCCTCTGGAAACACCATATATTTT.